The entry that follows covers one T cell receptor beta chain sequence. Its antigen remains unknown. The CDR3 spans 17 residues. With 0 bases clipped from V and 8 bases from J, the junction kept 12 bases outside the gene matches. CDR1 is LGHNA, CDR2 YNFKEQ, per germline. The sample originates from a study of PD-1 blockade in classical Hodgkin lymphoma. Method: immunoSEQ multiplex PCR; TCRdb's copy keeps in-frame clones and lacks some. This table holds over 50,000 clones, approximately 84% found once. Study results and caveats: Diversity similar to that of newly diagnosed patients was seen at baseline in complete responders. Newly diagnosed patients were reported to exhibit reduced baseline TCR diversity relative to healthy donors. Whereas CD4+ TCR diversity had risen significantly by C4D1, CD8+ TCR diversity had not. Patients starting nivolumab under 1 year after ASCT were excluded.

Brentuximab vedotin exposure varied among the patients, all of whom had relapsed after autologous stem cell transplantation. The chain is built from TRBV4-2 and TRBJ2-1; TRBD2 matches at 8 bases. The specimen was peripheral blood mononuclear cells (PBMCs), collected at baseline. The origin of this receptor is a human donor with classical Hodgkin lymphoma. CDR3 DNA sequence: TGTGCCAGCAGCCAAGAAGGAGGCCGGGAGGGTGGCGATGAGCAGTTCTTC. It is translated as CASSQEGGREGGDEQFF.